The source of this TCR beta chain is a study of blood T cell repertoires in COVID-19. About the research overall: The United States, Italy and Spain provided the acute and convalescent COVID-19 samples.

Per the study methods: Reference gene primer amplification yielded estimated nucleated cell counts. Produced via immunoSEQ multiplex PCR; TCRdb's table is partial and in-frame only. For V, J and clone size, that table is used; D and trimming come from the DNA. Of more than 100,000 clones in the sample, 84% were seen once. Participants were aged about 18 to 100 years from some 24 US areas. The CDR3 runs to 19 residues. J lost 0 bases, V lost 4 bases, and 11 bases had no gene match. Germline-derived CDR1 and CDR2 are KGHSH and LQKENI. The sequence derives from a young woman who had recovered from COVID-19. This chain joins TRBV18 and TRBJ2-1, with 11 bases aligning to TRBD2. The material sequenced was PBMCs or T cells enriched from blood (not recorded which). In DNA, the CDR3 is TGTGCCAGCTCACTCTTGCGGACTAGCGGGCCCACCTCCTACAATGAGCAGTTCTTC. As protein: CASSLLRTSGPTSYNEQFF.